These T cell receptor beta chains were read from a single sample in a study of T cells expressing NK-cell markers. After re-calling the 5' RACE reads, TCRdb lists one entry per CDR3 protein, DNA absent. This repertoire includes 300,000 to 450,000 distinct CDR3 sequences. Source material: blood T cells: a sorted CD56 or NKG2C T cell subset, CD4+ or CD8+ T cells, or bulk PBMC T cells (not recorded which). These receptors were collected from a man aged 18-75 years in good health. Each CDR3 is given with its conserved first and last residue. The order of the fields is J gene, V gene, CDR3 length, CDR3 protein.

J gene: TRBJ2-3
V gene: TRBV12-3/TRBV12-4
CDR3 length: 16
CDR3 protein: CASSSPSGGNIDTQYF

J gene: TRBJ2-7
V gene: TRBV6-1
CDR3 length: 14
CDR3 protein: CASRPLGTLYEQYF

J gene: TRBJ1-2
V gene: TRBV14
CDR3 length: 17
CDR3 protein: CASSHQRRHTLNYGYTF

J gene: TRBJ2-3
V gene: TRBV6-6
CDR3 length: 12
CDR3 protein: CASSYLGDTQYF

J gene: TRBJ2-7
V gene: TRBV5-1
CDR3 length: 13
CDR3 protein: CASSGLQAYEQYF

J gene: TRBJ2-1
V gene: TRBV7-8
CDR3 length: 12
CDR3 protein: CASSTTPGRQFF

J gene: TRBJ2-5
V gene: TRBV11-2
CDR3 length: 16
CDR3 protein: CASSPNRNRVRETQYF

J gene: TRBJ1-2
V gene: TRBV21-1
CDR3 length: 15
CDR3 protein: CASSAPGQGNYGYTF

J gene: TRBJ2-2
V gene: TRBV29-1
CDR3 length: 15
CDR3 protein: CSVPAGGKNTGELFF

J gene: TRBJ2-5
V gene: TRBV5-1
CDR3 length: 15
CDR3 protein: CASSLQRGAVETQYF

J gene: TRBJ2-5
V gene: TRBV7-2
CDR3 length: 16
CDR3 protein: CASSLAGGPDQETQYF

J gene: TRBJ2-2
V gene: TRBV19
CDR3 length: 16
CDR3 protein: CASKIGPHANTGELFF

J gene: TRBJ1-2
V gene: TRBV18
CDR3 length: 13
CDR3 protein: CASSSRGMDGYTF

J gene: TRBJ1-5
V gene: TRBV6-1
CDR3 length: 17
CDR3 protein: CASRRGPTGNVDQPQHF

J gene: TRBJ1-1
V gene: TRBV6-2/TRBV6-3
CDR3 length: 14
CDR3 protein: CASSYSLLNTEAFF

J gene: TRBJ2-7
V gene: TRBV7-6
CDR3 length: 15
CDR3 protein: CASSMRWTGPYEQYF

J gene: TRBJ2-7
V gene: TRBV28
CDR3 length: 14
CDR3 protein: CASTRQDISYEQYF

J gene: TRBJ2-7
V gene: TRBV6-1
CDR3 length: 16
CDR3 protein: CASSPKYRERGYEQYF

J gene: TRBJ2-7
V gene: TRBV5-6
CDR3 length: 14
CDR3 protein: CASSLGYRVNEQYF

J gene: TRBJ2-1
V gene: TRBV19
CDR3 length: 17
CDR3 protein: CASSDPRSSGARNEQFF

J gene: TRBJ2-2
V gene: TRBV6-5
CDR3 length: 18
CDR3 protein: CASSYPGTAAFPTGELFF

J gene: TRBJ2-2
V gene: TRBV6-1
CDR3 length: 17
CDR3 protein: CASSMSGLAGNTGELFF